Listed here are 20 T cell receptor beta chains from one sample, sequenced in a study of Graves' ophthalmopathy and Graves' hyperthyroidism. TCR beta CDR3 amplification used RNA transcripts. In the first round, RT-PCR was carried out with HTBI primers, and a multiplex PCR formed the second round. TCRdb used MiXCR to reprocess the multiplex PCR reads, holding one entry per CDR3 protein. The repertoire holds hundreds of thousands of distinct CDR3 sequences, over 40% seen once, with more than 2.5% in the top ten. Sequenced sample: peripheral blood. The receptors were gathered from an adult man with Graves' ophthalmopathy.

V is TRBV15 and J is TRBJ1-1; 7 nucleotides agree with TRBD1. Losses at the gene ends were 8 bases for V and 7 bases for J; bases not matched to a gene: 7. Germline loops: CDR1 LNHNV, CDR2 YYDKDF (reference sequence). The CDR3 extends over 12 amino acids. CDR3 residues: CATRQGHSEAFF. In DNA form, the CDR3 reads TGTGCCACCCGACAGGGACACAGTGAAGCTTTCTTT.

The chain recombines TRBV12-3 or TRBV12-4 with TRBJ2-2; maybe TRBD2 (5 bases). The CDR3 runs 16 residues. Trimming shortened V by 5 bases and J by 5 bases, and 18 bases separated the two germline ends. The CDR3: CASSPRVATGTGELFF. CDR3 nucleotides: TGTGCCAGCAGTCCCCGGGTGGCAACGGGGACCGGGGAGCTGTTTTTT.

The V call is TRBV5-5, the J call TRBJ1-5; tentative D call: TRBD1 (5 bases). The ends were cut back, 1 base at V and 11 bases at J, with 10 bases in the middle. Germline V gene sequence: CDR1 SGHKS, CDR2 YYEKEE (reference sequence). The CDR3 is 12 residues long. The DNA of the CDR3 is TGTGCCAGCAGCTTGCGTGACAGCGCCCAGCATTTT. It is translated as CASSLRDSAQHF.

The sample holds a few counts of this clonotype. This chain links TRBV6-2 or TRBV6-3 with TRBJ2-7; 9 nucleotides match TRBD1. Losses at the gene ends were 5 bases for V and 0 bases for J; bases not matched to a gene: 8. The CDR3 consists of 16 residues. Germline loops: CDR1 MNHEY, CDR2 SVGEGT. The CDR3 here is CASSPRDRAVSYEQYF. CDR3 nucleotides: TGTGCCAGCAGTCCCCGGGACAGGGCCGTCTCCTACGAGCAGTACTTC.

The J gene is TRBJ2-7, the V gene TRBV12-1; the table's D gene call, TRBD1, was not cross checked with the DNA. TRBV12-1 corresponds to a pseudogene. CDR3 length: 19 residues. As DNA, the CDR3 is TGTGCCAGCAGCGTTGCGCACTTTTCGTCGGCAGGGGGCCTCTCAGGGCAGTACTTC. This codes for CASSVAHFSSAGGLSGQYF.

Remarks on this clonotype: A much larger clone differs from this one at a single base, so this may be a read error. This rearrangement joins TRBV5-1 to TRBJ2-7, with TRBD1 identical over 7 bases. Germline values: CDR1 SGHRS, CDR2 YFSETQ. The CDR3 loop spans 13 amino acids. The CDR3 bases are TGTGCCAGCAGCTTGACAGGGTGGAACGAGCAGTACTTC. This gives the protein CASSLTGWNEQYF.

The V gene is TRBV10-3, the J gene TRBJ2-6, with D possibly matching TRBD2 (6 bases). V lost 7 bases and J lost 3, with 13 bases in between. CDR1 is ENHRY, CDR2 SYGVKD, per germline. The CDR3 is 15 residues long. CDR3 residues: CAINPGVSGANVLTF. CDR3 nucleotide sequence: TGTGCCATCAACCCGGGGGTTAGTGGGGCCAACGTCCTGACTTTC.

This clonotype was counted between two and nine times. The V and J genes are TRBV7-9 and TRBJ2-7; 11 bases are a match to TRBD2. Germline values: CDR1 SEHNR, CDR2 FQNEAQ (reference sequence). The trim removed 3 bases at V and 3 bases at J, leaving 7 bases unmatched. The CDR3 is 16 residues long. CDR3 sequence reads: CASSFGSLAGGYEQYF. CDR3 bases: TGTGCCAGCAGCTTTGGCTCCCTAGCGGGAGGCTACGAGCAGTACTTC.

CDR3 DNA sequence: TGTGCCAGCAGCGTAGGCAGCGGGGTAGGACGTACCTACGAGCAGTACTTC. Residues: CASSVGSGVGRTYEQYF. This sequence joins TRBV9 and TRBJ2-7; 7 bases line up with TRBD2. The germline V gene encodes CDR1 SGDLS and CDR2 YYNGEE. This CDR3 spans 17 amino acids. J lost 2 bases, V lost 0 bases, and 11 bases had no gene match.

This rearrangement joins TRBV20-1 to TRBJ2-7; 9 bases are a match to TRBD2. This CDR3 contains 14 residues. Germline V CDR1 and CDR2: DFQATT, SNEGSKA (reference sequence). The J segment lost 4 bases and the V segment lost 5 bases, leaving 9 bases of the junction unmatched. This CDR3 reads CSALASGTPYEQYF. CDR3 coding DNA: TGCAGTGCTTTGGCTAGCGGGACTCCTTACGAGCAGTACTTC.

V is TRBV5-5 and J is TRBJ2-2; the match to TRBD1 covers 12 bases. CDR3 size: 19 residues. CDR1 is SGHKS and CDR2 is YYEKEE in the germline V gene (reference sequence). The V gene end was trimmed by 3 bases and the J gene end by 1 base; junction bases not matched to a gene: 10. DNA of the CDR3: TGTGCCAGCAGCTCCTCCGGGACAGGGGGCGCAATGAACACCGGGGAGCTGTTTTTT. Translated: CASSSSGTGGAMNTGELFF.

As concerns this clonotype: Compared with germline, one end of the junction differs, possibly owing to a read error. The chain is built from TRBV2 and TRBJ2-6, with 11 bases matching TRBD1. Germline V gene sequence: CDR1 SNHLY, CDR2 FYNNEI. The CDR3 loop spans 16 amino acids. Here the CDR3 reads CASSEVRGTGGNVLTF. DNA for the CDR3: TGTGCCAGCAGTGAAGTAAGGGGGACAGGGGGCAACGTCCTGACTTTC.

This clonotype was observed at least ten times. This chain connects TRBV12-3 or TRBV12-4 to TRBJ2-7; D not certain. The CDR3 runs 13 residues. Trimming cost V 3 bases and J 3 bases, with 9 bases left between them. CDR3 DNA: TGTGCCAGCAGTTTTGGGCGGAACTACGAGCAGTACTTC. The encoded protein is CASSFGRNYEQYF.

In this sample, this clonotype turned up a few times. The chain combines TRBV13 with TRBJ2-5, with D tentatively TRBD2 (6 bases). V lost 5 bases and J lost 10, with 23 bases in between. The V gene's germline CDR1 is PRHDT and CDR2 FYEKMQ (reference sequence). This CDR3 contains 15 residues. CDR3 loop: CASSPTDYTLLGQYF. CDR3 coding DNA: TGTGCCAGCAGCCCTACGGACTACACCCTTTTGGGCCAGTACTTC.

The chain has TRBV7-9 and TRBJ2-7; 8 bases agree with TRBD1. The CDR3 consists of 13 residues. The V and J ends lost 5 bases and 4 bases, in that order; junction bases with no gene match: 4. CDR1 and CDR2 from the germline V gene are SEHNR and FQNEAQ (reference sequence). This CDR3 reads CASSNQGAYEQYF. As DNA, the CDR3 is TGTGCCAGCAGCAATCAGGGGGCTTACGAGCAGTACTTC. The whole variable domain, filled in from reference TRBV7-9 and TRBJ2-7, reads DTGVSQNPRHKITKRGQNVTFRCDPISEHNRLYWYRQTLGQGPEFLTYFQNEAQLEKSRLLSDRFSAERPKGSFSTLEIQRTEQGDSAMYLCASSNQGAYEQYFGPGTRLTVT.

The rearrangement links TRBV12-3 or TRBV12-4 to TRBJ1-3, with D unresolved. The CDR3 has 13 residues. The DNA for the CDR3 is TGTGCTAGAGATCGCAGCCCCGGAAACACCATATATTTT. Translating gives CARDRSPGNTIYF.

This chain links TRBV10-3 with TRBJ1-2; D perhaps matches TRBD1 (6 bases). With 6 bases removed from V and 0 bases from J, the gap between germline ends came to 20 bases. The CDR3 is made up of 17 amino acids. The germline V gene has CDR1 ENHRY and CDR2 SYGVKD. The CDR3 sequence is CAISSGEGGVANYGYTF. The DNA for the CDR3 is TGTGCCATCAGCTCAGGGGAGGGTGGGGTAGCTAACTATGGCTACACCTTC.

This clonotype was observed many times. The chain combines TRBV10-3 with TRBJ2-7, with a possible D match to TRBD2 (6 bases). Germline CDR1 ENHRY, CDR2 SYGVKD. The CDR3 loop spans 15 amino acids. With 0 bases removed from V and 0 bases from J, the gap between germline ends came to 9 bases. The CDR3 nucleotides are TGTGCCATCAGTGAGTCGGGCGGGACCTCCTACGAGCAGTACTTC. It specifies CAISESGGTSYEQYF.

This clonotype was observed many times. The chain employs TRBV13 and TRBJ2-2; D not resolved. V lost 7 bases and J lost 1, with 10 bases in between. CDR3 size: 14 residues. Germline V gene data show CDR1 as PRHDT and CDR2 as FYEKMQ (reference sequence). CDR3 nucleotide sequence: TGTGCCAGCACCCTGTCAGTGAACACCGGGGAGCTGTTTTTT. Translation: CASTLSVNTGELFF.

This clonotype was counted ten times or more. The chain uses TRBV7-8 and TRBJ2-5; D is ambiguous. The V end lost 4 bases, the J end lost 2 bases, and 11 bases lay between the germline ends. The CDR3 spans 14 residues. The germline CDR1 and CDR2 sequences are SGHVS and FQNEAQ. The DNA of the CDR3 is TGTGCCAGCAGCTCCCGCCGGTCACAAGAGACCCAGTACTTC. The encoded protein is CASSSRRSQETQYF.